This T cell receptor beta chain was identified in a study of T cell responses to AZD1222 COVID-19 vaccine. The method was immunoSEQ multiplex PCR; TCRdb's version includes in-frame clones alone and lacks a portion of them. The sample contains 150,000 to 160,000 clones, 86% of which appear only once. In regard to this clone: Antigen: not known.

Germline V gene data show CDR1 as SGHRS and CDR2 as YFSETQ. This CDR3 region has 14 residues. The V gene end was trimmed by 4 bases and the J gene end by 4 bases; junction bases not matched to a gene: 4. Study-wide findings and caveats: The repertoires were collected only after the peak T cell response.

The sample in question was peripheral blood, obtained on day 0 of MenACWY control vaccination. This TCR came from an adult in good health. The chain is built from TRBV5-1 and TRBJ2-5, with 10 bases that match TRBD1. The CDR3 DNA reads as TGCGCCAGCAGCCCAAGGACAGGGGGAGAGACCCAGTACTTC. Amino acids: CASSPRTGGETQYF.